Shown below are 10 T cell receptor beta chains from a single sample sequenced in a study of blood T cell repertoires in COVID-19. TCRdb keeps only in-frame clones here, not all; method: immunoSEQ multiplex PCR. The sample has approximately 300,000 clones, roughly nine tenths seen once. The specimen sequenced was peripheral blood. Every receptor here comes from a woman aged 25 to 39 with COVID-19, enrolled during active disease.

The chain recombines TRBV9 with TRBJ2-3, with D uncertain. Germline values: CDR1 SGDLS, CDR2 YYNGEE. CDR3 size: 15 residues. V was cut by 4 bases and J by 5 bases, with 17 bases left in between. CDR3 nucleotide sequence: TGTGCCAGCAGCCCACCCCCTCTTAGTTTAGATACGCAGTATTTT. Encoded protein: CASSPPPLSLDTQYF.

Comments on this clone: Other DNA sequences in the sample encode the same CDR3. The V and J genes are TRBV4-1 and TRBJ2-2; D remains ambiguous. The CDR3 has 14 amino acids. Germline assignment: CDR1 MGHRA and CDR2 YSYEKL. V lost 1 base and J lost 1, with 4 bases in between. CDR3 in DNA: TGCGCCAGCAGCCAAGTCAGGAACACCGGGGAGCTGTTTTTT. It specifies CASSQVRNTGELFF.

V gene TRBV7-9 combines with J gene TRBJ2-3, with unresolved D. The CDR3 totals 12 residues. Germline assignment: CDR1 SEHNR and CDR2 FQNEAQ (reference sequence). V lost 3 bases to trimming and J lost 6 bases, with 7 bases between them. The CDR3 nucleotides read TGTGCCAGCAGCTTTTCCGGGGATACGCAGTATTTT. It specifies CASSFSGDTQYF.

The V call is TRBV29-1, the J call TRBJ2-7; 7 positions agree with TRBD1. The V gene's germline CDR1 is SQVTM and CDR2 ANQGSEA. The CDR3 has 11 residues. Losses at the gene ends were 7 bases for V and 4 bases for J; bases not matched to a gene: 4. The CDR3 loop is CSARTGYEQYV. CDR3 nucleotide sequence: TGCAGCGCCAGGACAGGTTACGAGCAGTACGTC.

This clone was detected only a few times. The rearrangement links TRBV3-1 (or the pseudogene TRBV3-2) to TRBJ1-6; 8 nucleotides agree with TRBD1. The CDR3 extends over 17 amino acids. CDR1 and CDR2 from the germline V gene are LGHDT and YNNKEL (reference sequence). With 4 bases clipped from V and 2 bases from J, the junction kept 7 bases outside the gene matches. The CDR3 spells CASSRMDRAAYNSPLHF. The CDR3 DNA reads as TGTGCCAGCAGCCGGATGGACAGGGCGGCCTATAATTCACCCCTCCACTTT.

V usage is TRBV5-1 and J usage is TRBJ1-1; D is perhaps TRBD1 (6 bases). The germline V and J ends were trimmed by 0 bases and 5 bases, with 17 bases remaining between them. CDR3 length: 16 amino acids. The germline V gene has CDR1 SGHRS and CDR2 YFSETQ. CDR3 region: CASSLAPGGGGTEAFF. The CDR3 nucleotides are TGCGCCAGCAGCTTGGCGCCGGGAGGGGGAGGGACTGAAGCTTTCTTT.

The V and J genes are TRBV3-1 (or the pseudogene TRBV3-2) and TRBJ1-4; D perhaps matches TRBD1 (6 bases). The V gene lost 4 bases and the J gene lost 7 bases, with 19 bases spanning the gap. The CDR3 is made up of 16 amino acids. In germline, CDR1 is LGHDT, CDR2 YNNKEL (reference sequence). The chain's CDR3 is CASSLKRGGRGEKLFF. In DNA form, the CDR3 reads TGTGCCAGCAGCCTAAAACGGGGGGGGCGTGGTGAAAAACTGTTTTTT.

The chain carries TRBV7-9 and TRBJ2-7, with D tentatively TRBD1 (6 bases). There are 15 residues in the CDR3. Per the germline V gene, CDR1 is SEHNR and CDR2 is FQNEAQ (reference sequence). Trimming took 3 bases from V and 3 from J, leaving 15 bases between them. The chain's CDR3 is CASSFWDTGFYEQYF. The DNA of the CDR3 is TGTGCCAGCAGCTTCTGGGACACGGGTTTCTACGAGCAGTACTTC.

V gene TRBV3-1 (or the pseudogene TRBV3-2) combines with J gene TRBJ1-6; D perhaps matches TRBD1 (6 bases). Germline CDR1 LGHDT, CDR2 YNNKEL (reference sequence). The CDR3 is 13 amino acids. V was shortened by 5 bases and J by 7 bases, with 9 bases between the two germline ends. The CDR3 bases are TGTGCCAGCAGCTCAACAGGGAATTCACCCCTCCACTTT. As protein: CASSSTGNSPLHF.

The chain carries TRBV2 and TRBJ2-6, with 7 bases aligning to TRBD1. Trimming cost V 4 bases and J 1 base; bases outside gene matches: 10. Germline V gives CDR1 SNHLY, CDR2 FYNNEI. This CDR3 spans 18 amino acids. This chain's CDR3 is CASSATRDRPSGANVLTF. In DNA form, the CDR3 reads TGTGCCAGCAGTGCGACCCGGGACAGACCGTCTGGGGCCAACGTCCTGACTTTC.